The rows below give T cell receptor beta chains drawn from one sample of a study of blood T cell repertoires in COVID-19. Sequencing was performed with immunoSEQ multiplex PCR; in TCRdb, only in-frame clones are kept and a portion is missing. There are 75,000 to 90,000 clones in the sample; about nine tenths occur only once, and 1.9% lies in the top ten. Sequencing was carried out using peripheral blood. Receptors were obtained from a woman in her forties or fifties in a cohort sampled during active COVID-19. Each CDR3 is given with its conserved first and last residue.

TRBV19,TRBJ2-5,CASYGGQETQYF
TRBV6-5,TRBJ1-1,CASRRMGRTEAFF
TRBV5-1,TRBJ1-4,CASSWGDYESNEKLFF
TRBV3-1/TRBV3-2,TRBJ1-1,CASSQARDRGITEAFF
TRBV5-4,TRBJ1-1,CASSLTGEGGTEAFF
TRBV12-3/TRBV12-4,TRBJ1-4,CASQTGVGEKLFF
TRBV7-3,TRBJ2-1,CASSPMTSGSYNEQFF
TRBV7-9,TRBJ1-1,CASSTEGDSGTEAFF
TRBV6-5,TRBJ2-5,CASILSGSGRETQYF
TRBV20-1,TRBJ2-5,CSASTGTSGVETQYF
TRBV19,TRBJ2-1,CASKPGGNNEQFF